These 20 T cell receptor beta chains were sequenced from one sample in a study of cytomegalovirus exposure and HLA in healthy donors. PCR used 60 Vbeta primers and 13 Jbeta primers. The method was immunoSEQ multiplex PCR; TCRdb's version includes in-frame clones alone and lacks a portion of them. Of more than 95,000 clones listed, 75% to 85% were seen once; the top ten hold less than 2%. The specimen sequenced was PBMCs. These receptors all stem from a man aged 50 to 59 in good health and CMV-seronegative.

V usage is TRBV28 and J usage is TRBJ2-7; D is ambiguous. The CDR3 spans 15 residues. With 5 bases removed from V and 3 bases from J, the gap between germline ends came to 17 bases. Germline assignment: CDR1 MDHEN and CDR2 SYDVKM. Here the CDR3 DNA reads TGTGCCAGCAGTCCCCCCGGAGCAACTATCTACGAGCAGTACGTC. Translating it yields CASSPPGATIYEQYV.

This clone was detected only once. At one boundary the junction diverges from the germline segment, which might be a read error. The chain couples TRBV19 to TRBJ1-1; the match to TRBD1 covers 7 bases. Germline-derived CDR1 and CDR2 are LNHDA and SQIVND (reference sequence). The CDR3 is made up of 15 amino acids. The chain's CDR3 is CASSIWGQQNTEASF. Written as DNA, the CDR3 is TGTGCCAGTAGTATTTGGGGACAGCAGAACACTGAAGCTTCCTTT.

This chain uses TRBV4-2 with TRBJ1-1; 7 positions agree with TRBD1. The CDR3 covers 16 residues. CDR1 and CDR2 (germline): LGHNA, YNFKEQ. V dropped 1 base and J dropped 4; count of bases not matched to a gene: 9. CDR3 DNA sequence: TGTGCCAGCAGCCAAGTAGGGGGCTTAGATAGCACTGAAGCTTTCTTT. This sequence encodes CASSQVGGLDSTEAFF.

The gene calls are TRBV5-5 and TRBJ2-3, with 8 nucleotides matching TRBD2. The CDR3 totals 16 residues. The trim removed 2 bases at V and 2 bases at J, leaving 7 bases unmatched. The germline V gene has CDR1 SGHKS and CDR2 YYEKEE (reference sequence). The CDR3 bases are TGTGCCAGCAGCTTACCAACTAGCGGACACACAGATACGCAGTATTTT. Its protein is CASSLPTSGHTDTQYF.

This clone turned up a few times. The CDR3 DNA reads as TGCGCCAGCAGCTTGGCCGGGACAGGGAATTCACCCCTCCACTTT. It is translated as CASSLAGTGNSPLHF. The V and J genes are TRBV5-1 and TRBJ1-6; 9 nucleotides match TRBD1. The ends lost 0 bases at V and 7 bases at J; junction bases unmatched: 2. From germline, CDR1 is SGHRS and CDR2 YFSETQ. The CDR3 consists of 15 residues. The full variable domain, rest sourced from reference TRBV5-1 and TRBJ1-6, is KAGVTQTPRYLIKTRGQQVTLSCSPISGHRSVSWYQQTPGQGLQFLFEYFSETQRNKGNFPGRFSGRQFSNSRSEMNVSTLELGDSALYLCASSLAGTGNSPLHFGNGTRLTVT.

CDR3 in amino acids: CATGSPEGYNEQFF. The DNA for the CDR3 is TGTGCCACCGGATCGCCGGAGGGGTACAATGAGCAGTTCTTC. The chain links TRBV6-5 to TRBJ2-1; tentative D call: TRBD2 (6 bases). CDR1 and CDR2 from the germline V gene are MNHEY and SVGAGI. The CDR3 loop spans 14 amino acids. Trimming cost V 10 bases and J 4 bases, with 17 bases left between them.

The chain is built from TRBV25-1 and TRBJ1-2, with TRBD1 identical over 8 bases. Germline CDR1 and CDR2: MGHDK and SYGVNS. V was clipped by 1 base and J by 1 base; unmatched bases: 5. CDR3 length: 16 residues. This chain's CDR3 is CASSESGDRINYGYTF. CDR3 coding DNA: TGTGCCAGCAGTGAATCGGGGGACAGGATTAACTATGGCTACACCTTC.

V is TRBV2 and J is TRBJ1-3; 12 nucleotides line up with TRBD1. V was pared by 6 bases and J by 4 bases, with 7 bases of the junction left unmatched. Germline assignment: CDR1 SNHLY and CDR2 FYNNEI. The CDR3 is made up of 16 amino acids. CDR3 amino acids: CASSLGQGAVGNTIYF. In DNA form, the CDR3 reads TGTGCCAGCAGCCTGGGACAGGGGGCCGTAGGAAACACCATATATTTT.

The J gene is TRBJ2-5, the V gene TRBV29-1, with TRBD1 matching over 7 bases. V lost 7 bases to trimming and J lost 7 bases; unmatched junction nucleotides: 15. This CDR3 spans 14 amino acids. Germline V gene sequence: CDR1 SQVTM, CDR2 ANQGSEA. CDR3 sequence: CSARGQVQRGTQYF. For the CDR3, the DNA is TGCAGCGCCCGTGGACAGGTCCAAAGGGGGACCCAGTACTTC.

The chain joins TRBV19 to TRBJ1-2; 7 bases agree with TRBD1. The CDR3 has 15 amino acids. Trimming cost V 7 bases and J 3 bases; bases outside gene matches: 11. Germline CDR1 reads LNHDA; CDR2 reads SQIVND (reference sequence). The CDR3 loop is CASTPRQGEDYGYTF. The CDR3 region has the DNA TGTGCCAGTACCCCCCGACAGGGTGAAGACTATGGCTACACCTTC.

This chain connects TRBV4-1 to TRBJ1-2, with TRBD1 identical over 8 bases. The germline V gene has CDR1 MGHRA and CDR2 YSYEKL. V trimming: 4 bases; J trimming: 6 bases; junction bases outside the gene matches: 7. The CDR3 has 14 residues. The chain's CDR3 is CASSLSQGADGYTF. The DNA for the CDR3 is TGCGCCAGCAGCCTCTCCCAGGGGGCCGATGGCTACACCTTC.

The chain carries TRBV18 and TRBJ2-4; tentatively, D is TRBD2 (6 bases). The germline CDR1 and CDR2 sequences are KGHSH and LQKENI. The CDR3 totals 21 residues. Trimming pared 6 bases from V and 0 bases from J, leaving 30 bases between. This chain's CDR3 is CASSPLALFWGKGLAKNIQYF. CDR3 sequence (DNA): TGTGCCAGCTCCCCCTTAGCATTATTTTGGGGGAAGGGACTAGCCAAAAACATTCAGTACTTC. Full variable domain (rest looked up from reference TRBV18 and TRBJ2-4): NAGVMQNPRHLVRRRGQEARLRCSPMKGHSHVYWYRQLPEEGLKFMVYLQKENIIDESGMPKERFSAEFPKEGPSILRIQQVVRGDSAAYFCASSPLALFWGKGLAKNIQYFGAGTRLSVL.

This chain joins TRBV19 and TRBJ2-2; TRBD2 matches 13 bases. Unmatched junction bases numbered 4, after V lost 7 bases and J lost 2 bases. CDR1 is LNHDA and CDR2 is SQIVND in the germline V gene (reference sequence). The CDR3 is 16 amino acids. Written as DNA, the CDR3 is TGTGCCAGTACGACTAGCGGGGGGTCTAACACCGGGGAGCTGTTTTTT. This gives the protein CASTTSGGSNTGELFF.

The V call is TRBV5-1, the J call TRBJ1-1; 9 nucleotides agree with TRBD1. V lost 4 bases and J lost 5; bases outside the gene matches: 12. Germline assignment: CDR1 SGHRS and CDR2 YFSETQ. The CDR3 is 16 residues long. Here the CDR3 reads CASSREKTGGNTEAFF. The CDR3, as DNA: TGCGCCAGCAGCCGCGAAAAGACAGGGGGTAATACTGAAGCTTTCTTT.

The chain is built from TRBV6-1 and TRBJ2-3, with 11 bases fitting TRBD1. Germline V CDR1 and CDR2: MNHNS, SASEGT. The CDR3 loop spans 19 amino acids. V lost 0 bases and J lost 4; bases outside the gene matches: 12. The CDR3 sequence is CASSEAKGQGEGGSDTQYF. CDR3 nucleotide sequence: TGTGCCAGCAGTGAAGCGAAGGGACAGGGGGAAGGGGGCTCAGATACGCAGTATTTT.

CDR3 protein: CASSRFSGGLNTGELFF. The CDR3 coding sequence is TGTGCCAGCAGCCGTTTTAGCGGGGGCCTGAACACCGGGGAGCTGTTTTTT. The genes are TRBV7-3 and TRBJ2-2; TRBD2 matches 9 bases. Germline V gives CDR1 SGHTA, CDR2 FQGTGA. This CDR3 is 17 amino acids long. V shed 5 bases, J shed 1 base, and the junction held 8 bases outside the gene matches.

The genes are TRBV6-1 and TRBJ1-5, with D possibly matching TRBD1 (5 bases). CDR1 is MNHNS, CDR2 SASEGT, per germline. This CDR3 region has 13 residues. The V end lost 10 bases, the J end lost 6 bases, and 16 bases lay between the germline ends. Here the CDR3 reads CATYVGGRQPQHF. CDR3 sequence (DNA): TGTGCCACCTACGTCGGGGGACGTCAGCCCCAGCATTTT.

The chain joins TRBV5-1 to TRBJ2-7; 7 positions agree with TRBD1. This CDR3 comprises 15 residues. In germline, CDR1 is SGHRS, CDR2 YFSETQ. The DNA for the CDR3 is TGTGCCAGCAGCGCAACAGGGGACACCGGTGGCGAGCAGTACGTC. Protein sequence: CASSATGDTGGEQYV.

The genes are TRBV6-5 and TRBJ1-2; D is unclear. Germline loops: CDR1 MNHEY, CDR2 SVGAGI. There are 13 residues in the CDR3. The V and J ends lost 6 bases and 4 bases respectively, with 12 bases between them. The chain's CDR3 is CASRDTDSYGYTF. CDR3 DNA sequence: TGTGCCAGCAGAGACACGGATTCCTATGGCTACACCTTC.

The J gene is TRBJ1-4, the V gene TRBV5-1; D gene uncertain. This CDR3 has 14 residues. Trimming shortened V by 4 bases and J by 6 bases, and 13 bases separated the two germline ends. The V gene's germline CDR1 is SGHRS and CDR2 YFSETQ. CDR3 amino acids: CASSPGLGDEKLFF. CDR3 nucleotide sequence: TGCGCCAGCAGCCCCGGGTTGGGAGATGAAAAACTGTTTTTT. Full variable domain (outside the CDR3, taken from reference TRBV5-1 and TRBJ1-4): KAGVTQTPRYLIKTRGQQVTLSCSPISGHRSVSWYQQTPGQGLQFLFEYFSETQRNKGNFPGRFSGRQFSNSRSEMNVSTLELGDSALYLCASSPGLGDEKLFFGSGTQLSVL.